This TCR beta chain came from a study of regulatory T cells in long-lasting Graves disease. Arm-PCR with iRepertoire HTBI primers amplified the CDR3 regions for these TCR beta libraries. TCRdb reprocessed the multiplex PCR reads via MiXCR and lists one record per CDR3 protein. The profile shows fewer than 650,000 distinct CDR3 sequences, less than 20% of them singletons. Time point: newly diagnosed GD, antithyroid drugs for less than 3 months. After RNA was extracted from PBMCs, the TCR library was made from it. Investigators report Graves' disease was diagnosed under American Thyroid Association guidelines. CDR1 is MNHNS and CDR2 is SASEGT in the germline V gene. Trimming cost V 5 bases and J 0 bases, with 10 bases left between them. The CDR3 length is 14 residues. The same data also went into a second study, on T cells in Graves' hyperthyroidism and ophthalmopathy.

The receptor was isolated from a woman aged 30 to 39 with Graves disease. The chain combines TRBV6-1 with TRBJ1-1; D is possibly TRBD1 (5 bases). The input for sequencing was peripheral blood mononuclear cells (PBMCs), taken at new diagnosis, from a patient treated with antithyroid drugs. CDR3 nucleotide sequence: TGTGCCAGCAGTCAACAGGAGATGAACACTGAAGCTTTCTTT. The encoded protein is CASSQQEMNTEAFF.